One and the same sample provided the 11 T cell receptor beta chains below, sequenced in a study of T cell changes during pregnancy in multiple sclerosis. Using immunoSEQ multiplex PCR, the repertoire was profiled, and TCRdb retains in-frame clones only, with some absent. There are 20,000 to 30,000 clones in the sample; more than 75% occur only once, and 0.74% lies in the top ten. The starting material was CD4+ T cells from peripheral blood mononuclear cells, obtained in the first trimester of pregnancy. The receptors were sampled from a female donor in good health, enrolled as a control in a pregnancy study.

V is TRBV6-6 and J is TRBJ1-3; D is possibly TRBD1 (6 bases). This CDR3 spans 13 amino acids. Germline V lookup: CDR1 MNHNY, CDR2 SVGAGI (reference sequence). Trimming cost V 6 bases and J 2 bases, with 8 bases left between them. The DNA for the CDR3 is TGTGCCAGCAGCGGGACAACTGGAAACACCATATATTTT. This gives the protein CASSGTTGNTIYF.

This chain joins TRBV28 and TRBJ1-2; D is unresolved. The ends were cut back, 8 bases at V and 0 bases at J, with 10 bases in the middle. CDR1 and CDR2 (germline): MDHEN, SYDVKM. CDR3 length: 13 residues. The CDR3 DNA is TGTGCCAGCCTCGCCGGAGCTAACTATGGCTACACCTTC. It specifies CASLAGANYGYTF.

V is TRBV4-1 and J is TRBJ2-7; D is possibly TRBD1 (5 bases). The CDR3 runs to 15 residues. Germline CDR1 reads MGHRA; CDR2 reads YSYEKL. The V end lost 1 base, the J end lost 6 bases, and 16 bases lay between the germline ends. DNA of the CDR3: TGCGCCAGCAGCCAAGCGGGCGGTAGGGGCGGCGAGCAGTACTTC. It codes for CASSQAGGRGGEQYF.

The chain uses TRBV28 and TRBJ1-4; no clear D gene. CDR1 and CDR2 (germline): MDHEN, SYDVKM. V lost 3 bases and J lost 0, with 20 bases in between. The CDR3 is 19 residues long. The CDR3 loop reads CASSFPTAPRRATNEKLFF. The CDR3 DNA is TGTGCCAGCAGTTTCCCCACAGCACCTAGGCGGGCAACTAATGAAAAACTGTTTTTT.

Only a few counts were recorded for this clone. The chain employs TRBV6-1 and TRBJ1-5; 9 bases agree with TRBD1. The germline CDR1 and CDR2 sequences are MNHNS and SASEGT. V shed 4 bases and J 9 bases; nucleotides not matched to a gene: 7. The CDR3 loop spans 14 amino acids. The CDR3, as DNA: TGTGCCAGCAGTGGAGAACAGGGGGCAAGGCCCCAGCATTTT. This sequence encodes CASSGEQGARPQHF.

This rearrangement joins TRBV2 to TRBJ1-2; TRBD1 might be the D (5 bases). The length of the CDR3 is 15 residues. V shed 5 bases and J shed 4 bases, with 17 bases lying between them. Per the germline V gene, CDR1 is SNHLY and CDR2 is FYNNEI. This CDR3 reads CASSWDSPAGYGYTF. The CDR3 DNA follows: TGTGCCAGCAGTTGGGACTCCCCGGCGGGCTATGGCTACACCTTC.

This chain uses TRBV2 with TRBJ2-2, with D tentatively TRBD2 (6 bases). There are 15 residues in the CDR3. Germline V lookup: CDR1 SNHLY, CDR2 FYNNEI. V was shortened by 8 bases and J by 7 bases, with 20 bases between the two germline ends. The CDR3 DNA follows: TGTGCCAGCGTTTCGGGCGGGGCGCTTGGCGGGGAGCTGTTTTTT. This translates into CASVSGGALGGELFF.

In DNA form, the CDR3 reads TGTGCCAGCAGCCGGCAGGGCCACGAGCAGTACTTC. It encodes CASSRQGHEQYF. The chain recombines TRBV7-2 with TRBJ2-7; D is perhaps TRBD1 (5 bases). This CDR3 comprises 12 residues. Deletions cut 5 bases from V and 5 bases from J, with 10 bases between. Germline assignment: CDR1 SGHTA and CDR2 FQGNSA.

CDR3 DNA: TGTGCCAGCAGCTTAGACAGTAAGTTAGAGTACTTC. Protein: CASSLDSKLEYF. This chain uses TRBV7-9 with TRBJ2-7; D uncertain. The germline V gene encodes CDR1 SEHNR and CDR2 FQNEAQ (reference sequence). The length of the CDR3 is 12 residues. Trimming pared 1 base from V and 11 bases from J, leaving 12 bases between. The complete variable domain, with remaining parts taken from reference TRBV7-9 and TRBJ2-7, reads DTGVSQNPRHKITKRGQNVTFRCDPISEHNRLYWYRQTLGQGPEFLTYFQNEAQLEKSRLLSDRFSAERPKGSFSTLEIQRTEQGDSAMYLCASSLDSKLEYFGPGTRLTVT.

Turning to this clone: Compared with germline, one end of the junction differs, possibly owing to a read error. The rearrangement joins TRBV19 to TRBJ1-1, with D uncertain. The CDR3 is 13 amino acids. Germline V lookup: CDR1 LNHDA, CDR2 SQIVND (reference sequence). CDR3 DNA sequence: TGTGCCAGTAAGTTTACGGGGAACTCTGAAGCTTTCTTT. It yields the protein CASKFTGNSEAFF.

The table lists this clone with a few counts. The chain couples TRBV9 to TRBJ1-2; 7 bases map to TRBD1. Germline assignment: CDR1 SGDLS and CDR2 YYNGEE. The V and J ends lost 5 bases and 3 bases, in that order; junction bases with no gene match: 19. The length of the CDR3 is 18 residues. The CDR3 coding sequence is TGTGCCAGCAGTGGAGGAGGAGGAGAAGGACAGGAGGACTATGGCTACACCTTC. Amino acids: CASSGGGGEGQEDYGYTF.